This entry lists 13 T cell receptor beta chains sequenced from one sample in a study of blood T cells in healthy people across ages. For the second PCR, which ran for roughly 6 to 12 cycles, a sample-barcoded 5' primer and a J-beta primer mix were used. A single record per CDR3 protein comes from TCRdb applying MiXCR to the 5' RACE reads. The profile shows some 640,000 distinct CDR3 sequences, approximately 30% of them singletons. The sequenced sample was blood. The source of these receptors is an elderly woman in good health.

There are a few counts of this clonotype. The chain has TRBV20-1 and TRBJ2-7; no reliable D call. The germline V gene encodes CDR1 DFQATT and CDR2 SNEGSKA (reference sequence). Deletions cut 2 bases from V and 5 bases from J, with 16 bases between. The CDR3 consists of 14 residues. The CDR3 spells CSARPVVKWDEQYF. The CDR3 DNA sequence: TGCAGTGCTAGACCCGTGGTAAAGTGGGACGAGCAGTACTTC.

The table lists this clonotype with many counts. The chain recombines TRBV27 with TRBJ1-6; the D gene is possibly TRBD1 (6 bases). CDR3 length equals 14 residues. Per germline, CDR1 MNHEY and CDR2 SMNVEV (reference sequence). Trimming removed 3 bases from V and 8 bases from J, with 11 bases in between. The CDR3 here is CASSFSRGYSPLHF. The CDR3 region has the DNA TGTGCCAGCAGTTTTTCCAGGGGCTATTCACCCCTCCACTTT.

V usage is TRBV2 and J usage is TRBJ1-6; D may be TRBD1 (5 bases). The CDR3 consists of 13 residues. CDR1 SNHLY and CDR2 FYNNEI come from the germline V gene. For the CDR3, the DNA is TGTGTCATCGGGGCAGACCATAATTCACCCCTCCACTTT. This codes for CVIGADHNSPLHF.

This chain joins TRBV12-3 or TRBV12-4 and TRBJ1-1; D uncertain. Trimming took 3 bases from V and 0 from J, leaving 8 bases between them. This CDR3 has 14 residues. Here the CDR3 reads CASSFGVLNTEAFF. For the CDR3, the DNA is TGTGCCAGCAGTTTTGGGGTCCTGAACACTGAAGCTTTCTTT.

In this sample, this clonotype turned up a few times. The CDR3 DNA follows: TGTGCCAGCAGCCAAGATTTTTTTAGCAATCAGCCCCAGCATTTT. It specifies CASSQDFFSNQPQHF. V gene TRBV3-1 combines with J gene TRBJ1-5; unclear D gene. The germline V gene has CDR1 LGHDT and CDR2 YNNKEL (reference sequence). The CDR3 loop spans 15 amino acids. Trimming removed 0 bases from V and 0 bases from J, with 6 bases in between.

This clonotype was detected a few times. The V gene is TRBV12-3 or TRBV12-4, the J gene TRBJ1-4; a possible D gene is TRBD1 (5 bases). The CDR3 runs 14 residues. V was shortened by 3 bases and J by 7 bases, with 12 bases between the two germline ends. The CDR3 coding sequence is TGTGCCAGCAGTTTCGGCAGGGCGGGTGAAAAACTGTTTTTT. This translates into CASSFGRAGEKLFF.

A few counts support this clonotype. The chain employs TRBV3-1 and TRBJ1-1; the D is unclear. CDR1 is LGHDT, CDR2 YNNKEL, per germline (reference sequence). This CDR3 contains 15 residues. Trimming left V 0 bases short and J 7 bases short, with 15 bases between. The DNA of the CDR3 is TGTGCCAGCAGCCAAGAATGGTCTTTAGGAAATGAAGCTTTCTTT. It specifies CASSQEWSLGNEAFF.

In this sample, this clonotype turned up many times. This chain connects TRBV5-1 to TRBJ2-3; 12 bases map to TRBD1. Germline values: CDR1 SGHRS, CDR2 YFSETQ. The CDR3 totals 15 residues. Unmatched junction bases numbered 6, after V lost 4 bases and J lost 6 bases. The CDR3 is CASSQGQGAADTQYF. As DNA, the CDR3 is TGCGCCAGCAGCCAGGGACAGGGGGCAGCGGATACGCAGTATTTT.

This clonotype occurred many times. The chain joins TRBV29-1 to TRBJ1-2, with a weak D call TRBD1 (6 bases). V was clipped by 5 bases and J by 5 bases, with 9 bases between them. The CDR3 covers 11 residues. Germline V gene lookup returns CDR1 SQVTM and CDR2 ANQGSEA. CDR3 bases: TGCAGCGTTAGGGGGGAATATGGCTACACCTTC. Translating gives CSVRGEYGYTF.

This clonotype was observed many times. This chain joins TRBV7-3 and TRBJ2-7, with a weak D call TRBD1 (6 bases). CDR3 length equals 16 residues. The germline V and J ends were trimmed by 5 bases and 0 bases, with 17 bases remaining between them. The germline gives CDR1 SGHTA, CDR2 FQGTGA. The CDR3 spells CASSTTGRLNSYEQYF. The CDR3 DNA is TGTGCCAGCAGCACTACAGGGAGATTAAACTCCTACGAGCAGTACTTC.

This clonotype was seen once. A much larger clone is a single base away; this may be a read error. The chain recombines TRBV7-9 with TRBJ1-6; weak D call: TRBD1 (5 bases). The ends were cut back, 5 bases at V and 10 bases at J, with 12 bases in the middle. The germline gives CDR1 SEHNR, CDR2 FQNEAQ (reference sequence). The CDR3 extends over 13 amino acids. This CDR3 is CASSEAGLSPLHF. The DNA for the CDR3 is TGTGCCAGCAGCGAGGCAGGGTTGTCACCCCTCCACTTT.

This clonotype was seen more than once but under ten times. V gene TRBV2 combines with J gene TRBJ1-2; D is ambiguous. CDR3 length equals 15 residues. In germline, CDR1 is SNHLY, CDR2 FYNNEI. The V end lost 6 bases, the J end lost 2 bases, and 16 bases lay between the germline ends. The CDR3 region has the DNA TGTGCCAGCAGAGTCAGGACCTTGGGGAACTATGGCTACACCTTC. Its translation is CASRVRTLGNYGYTF.

Comments on this clonotype: As the CDR3 is not closed by the conserved phenylalanine or tryptophan, this likely results from a read error. The gene calls are TRBV15 and TRBJ1-2; the match to TRBD1 covers 7 bases. V trimming: 5 bases; J trimming: 3 bases; junction bases outside the gene matches: 6. Per the germline V gene, CDR1 is LNHNV and CDR2 is YYDKDF (reference sequence). This CDR3 has 14 residues. CDR3 in amino acids: CATSPLGGDYGYTC. CDR3 nucleotides: TGTGCCACCAGCCCCCTAGGGGGCGACTATGGCTACACCTGC.